Listed below are T cell receptor beta chains from one sample, sequenced in a study of blood T cell repertoires in COVID-19. Profiled with immunoSEQ multiplex PCR; TCRdb holds only in-frame clones, not every one. The repertoire holds 310,000 or so clones, approximately 90% seen once, with 2% to 2.5% in the top ten. Material for sequencing was peripheral blood. The receptor set was obtained from a woman in her 30s with COVID-19, enrolled during active disease. The CDR3 runs from the conserved cysteine through the conserved F or W. A D gene is named only where the DNA matches it firmly.

D	V	length	J	CDR3
TRBD1	TRBV29-1	14	TRBJ1-2	CSVVGRPQGGGYTF
-	TRBV11-2	13	TRBJ2-4	CASSLDREHIQYF
-	TRBV28	14	TRBJ1-1	CASSLGGGRIQAFF
TRBD1	TRBV2	14	TRBJ1-2	CASRRTGGNYGYTF
-	TRBV27	12	TRBJ2-7	CASSPRSGPQYF
-	TRBV30	12	TRBJ2-1	CAWSVPNNEQFF
-	TRBV12-3/TRBV12-4	13	TRBJ1-5	CASTSDGNQPQHF
-	TRBV25-1	13	TRBJ1-1	CASTTDWGGEAFF
-	TRBV27	13	TRBJ2-7	CASKADFGYEQYF
-	TRBV6-6	12	TRBJ1-1	CASSGGNTEAFF
-	TRBV5-1	15	TRBJ2-2	CASSRVSVNTGELFF
-	TRBV2	12	TRBJ2-7	CASRQTSYEQYF
TRBD2	TRBV19	14	TRBJ2-7	CASSASGTSYEQYF
-	TRBV28	13	TRBJ2-7	CASRTGTTYEQYF
-	TRBV6-5	14	TRBJ1-3	CASTFRGPGNTIYF
-	TRBV30	15	TRBJ1-3	CAWSVSLSSGNTIYF
-	TRBV29-1	12	TRBJ1-1	CSVARPNTEAFF
-	TRBV6-2/TRBV6-3	15	TRBJ2-7	CASSYSGATLYEQYF
TRBD1	TRBV7-7	14	TRBJ2-2	CASSPMTGTGELFF
TRBD2	TRBV5-1	15	TRBJ2-7	CASSVAGTSGYEQYF
-	TRBV28	15	TRBJ1-1	CASRLRGFGNTEAFF
-	TRBV30	14	TRBJ1-5	CAWSVTGSNQPQHF
-	TRBV4-2	16	TRBJ2-1	CASSQTGTRTYNEQFF
-	TRBV7-9	14	TRBJ1-1	CASSVGLANTEAFF
TRBD1	TRBV19	14	TRBJ2-7	CASSPDRGPYEQYF
TRBD1	TRBV10-1	14	TRBJ2-3	CASSAGTVTDTQYF
-	TRBV7-2	16	TRBJ2-7	CASSLARGRTNYEQYF
-	TRBV3-1/TRBV3-2	15	TRBJ1-5	CASSQAPDSWQPQHF
TRBD1	TRBV5-1	13	TRBJ1-4	CASSGGDREKLFF
-	TRBV27	15	TRBJ1-5	CASSLSEQGGQPQHF
-	TRBV29-1	16	TRBJ1-2	CSVEYDARGIDYGYTF
TRBD1	TRBV10-3	12	TRBJ1-2	CAISPGQGGSTF
-	TRBV4-2	15	TRBJ1-1	CASSPNHDMNTEAFF
TRBD2	TRBV5-1	19	TRBJ2-7	CASSPALAGGPLSSYEQYF
-	TRBV5-1	13	TRBJ1-2	CASTPGPGNGYTF
-	TRBV5-1	13	TRBJ2-1	CASSLDGWREQFF
-	TRBV19	13	TRBJ1-1	CASSSKTGTEAFF
-	TRBV3-1/TRBV3-2	14	TRBJ1-1	CASSQEGGITEAFF
TRBD1	TRBV7-8	15	TRBJ2-7	CASTPGTGRLREQYF
-	TRBV30	14	TRBJ2-3	CAWAYGGSTDTQYF
-	TRBV6-5	15	TRBJ1-2	CASSYHEQANYGYTF
-	TRBV30	13	TRBJ1-2	CAWSVGSSNGYTF
TRBD2	TRBV27	17	TRBJ2-2	CASSSRTSGLNTGELFF
TRBD1	TRBV5-8	19	TRBJ1-1	CASSLERADRGLMNTEAFF
-	TRBV6-4	14	TRBJ2-3	CASSVQGDSDTQYF
-	TRBV4-2	14	TRBJ1-1	CASSRGPEGDEAFF
-	TRBV5-4	15	TRBJ1-1	CASSGPRQGTTEAFF
TRBD2	TRBV3-1/TRBV3-2	14	TRBJ2-1	CASSWAGGPYEQFF
TRBD1	TRBV7-9	14	TRBJ1-2	CASSNGQGNYGYTF
TRBD1	TRBV6-5	15	TRBJ1-5	CASSTRQGPNQPQHF
TRBD1	TRBV9	13	TRBJ2-7	CASSVADRGEQYF
-	TRBV10-3	16	TRBJ1-5	CAISDSGRTVNEPQHF
TRBD1	TRBV3-1/TRBV3-2	15	TRBJ1-5	CASSRTTGYNQPQHF
TRBD1	TRBV19	16	TRBJ2-6	CASSRTGGAGANVLTF